A selection of T cell receptor beta chains follows, all from one sample in a study of PD-L1 blockade in urothelial cancer. Produced via immunoSEQ multiplex PCR; TCRdb's table is partial and in-frame only. The table has about 110,000 clones, 70% to 90% seen once. Sample: PBMCs, taken around atezolizumab (anti-PD-L1) treatment. The receptor source for this set is a man aged 45-65 years with urothelial cancer. Both conserved end residues are part of each CDR3. Fields, in order: J gene, clone size, D gene, V gene, CDR3 DNA, CDR3 protein. D genes are given only for firm matches. Size tells how often a clone was seen (once, few, many) or the class of an expanded clone, and some rows leave it out.

j_call: TRBJ2-5; clone_size: NA; d_call: NA; v_call: TRBV18; cdr3_nt: TGTGCCAGCTCAATACAAGGACAGCGAAGAGAGACCCAGTACTTC; cdr3_aa: CASSIQGQRRETQYF
j_call: TRBJ1-1; clone_size: NA; d_call: NA; v_call: TRBV7-9; cdr3_nt: TGTGCCAGCAGCTTACCTATAGGGGCAACTGAAGCTTTCTTT; cdr3_aa: CASSLPIGATEAFF
j_call: TRBJ1-2; clone_size: NA; d_call: TRBD1; v_call: TRBV7-9; cdr3_nt: TGTGCCAGCAGCTCAGGACAGGGGGCGCATGGCTACACCTTC; cdr3_aa: CASSSGQGAHGYTF
j_call: TRBJ2-7; clone_size: once; d_call: NA; v_call: TRBV27; cdr3_nt: TGTGCCAGCAAATGGGACGGACTAACCTACGAGCAGTACTTC; cdr3_aa: CASKWDGLTYEQYF
j_call: TRBJ2-3; clone_size: NA; d_call: NA; v_call: TRBV18; cdr3_nt: TGTGCCAGCTCACCAGGGGTAGCGCTTAGCACAGATACGCAGTATTTT; cdr3_aa: CASSPGVALSTDTQYF
j_call: TRBJ2-2; clone_size: NA; d_call: TRBD2; v_call: TRBV19; cdr3_nt: TGTGCCAGTAACCAATGGGGACTAGCGGGAGAGACCGGGGAGCTGTTTTTT; cdr3_aa: CASNQWGLAGETGELFF
j_call: TRBJ2-3; clone_size: once; d_call: TRBD2; v_call: TRBV7-3; cdr3_nt: TGTGCCAGCAGCTTATCCCTAGCGGGAAGAAATACGCAGTATTTT; cdr3_aa: CASSLSLAGRNTQYF
j_call: TRBJ1-6; clone_size: NA; d_call: NA; v_call: TRBV10-3; cdr3_nt: TGTGCCATCAGTCGGGAGGGTAATAATTCACCCCTCCACTTT; cdr3_aa: CAISREGNNSPLHF
j_call: TRBJ1-3; clone_size: NA; d_call: TRBD1; v_call: TRBV5-4; cdr3_nt: TGTGCCAGCAGCACGACAGGGGGACCTGGAAACACCATATATTTT; cdr3_aa: CASSTTGGPGNTIYF
j_call: TRBJ1-5; clone_size: once; d_call: NA; v_call: TRBV2; cdr3_nt: TGTGCCAGCAGTGAAGTCCAAGGGGGTAGGCCCCAGCATTTT; cdr3_aa: CASSEVQGGRPQHF
j_call: TRBJ2-3; clone_size: NA; d_call: NA; v_call: TRBV7-3; cdr3_nt: TGTGCCAGCAGCCCAGGGCTAGCGCGTATGACAGATACGCAGTATTTT; cdr3_aa: CASSPGLARMTDTQYF